This is a list of T cell receptor beta chains from one sample in a study of T-cell memory formation after mild COVID-19. TCRdb re-derived calls from the 5' RACE reads in MiXCR, one entry per CDR3 protein. The profile shows over 350,000 distinct CDR3 sequences, about 17% of them singletons. The material sequenced was PBMCs or a T cell subset sorted from them (not recorded which). These receptors were taken from a man aged 18 to 35 who had mild COVID-19 (a few samples of this study predate the infection). Cell type and time point are not known. Each CDR3 is given with its conserved first and last residue. Fields, in order: J gene, clone size, V gene, D gene, CDR3 DNA, CDR3 protein. The D gene is left open where the match is weak. The size of a clone is reported for some rows only, either as once, few or many, or as a class for expanded clones.

J gene: TRBJ1-4; clone size: NA; V gene: TRBV7-2; D gene: TRBD1; CDR3 DNA: TGTGCCAGCAGCTTGGACAGGGTTAATGAAAAACTGTTTTTT; CDR3 protein: CASSLDRVNEKLFF
J gene: TRBJ1-4; clone size: few; V gene: TRBV4-3; D gene: NA; CDR3 DNA: TGCGCCAGCAGCCAAGATTGGCAGGGTTGGGATGAAAAACTGTTTTTT; CDR3 protein: CASSQDWQGWDEKLFF
J gene: TRBJ2-7; clone size: once; V gene: TRBV5-1; D gene: NA; CDR3 DNA: TGCGCCAGCAACGACGGCCGATCCTACGAGCAGTACTTC; CDR3 protein: CASNDGRSYEQYF
J gene: TRBJ1-1; clone size: NA; V gene: TRBV10-3; D gene: TRBD1; CDR3 DNA: TGTGCCATCTCATCAGGGACAGGTGAAGCTTTCTTT; CDR3 protein: CAISSGTGEAFF
J gene: TRBJ1-1; clone size: NA; V gene: TRBV20-1; D gene: NA; CDR3 DNA: TGCAGTGCTAGAGAGGGACATGTGGGGACTGAAGCTTTCTTT; CDR3 protein: CSAREGHVGTEAFF
J gene: TRBJ2-7; clone size: few; V gene: TRBV12-3/TRBV12-4; D gene: NA; CDR3 DNA: TGTGCCAGCAGTTTCGGGCCTATTTCCTACGAGCAGTACTTC; CDR3 protein: CASSFGPISYEQYF
J gene: TRBJ1-5; clone size: NA; V gene: TRBV10-3; D gene: NA; CDR3 DNA: TGTGCCATCTCCTATAGCAATCAGCCCCAGCATTTT; CDR3 protein: CAISYSNQPQHF
J gene: TRBJ2-7; clone size: NA; V gene: TRBV27; D gene: TRBD2; CDR3 DNA: TGTGCCAGCACTCAACGCGGGGGAAGCTCCTACGAGCAGTACTTC; CDR3 protein: CASTQRGGSSYEQYF
J gene: TRBJ2-5; clone size: NA; V gene: TRBV2; D gene: TRBD2; CDR3 DNA: TGTGCCAGCAGCGGGGGTCCTAGCGGAGTTAGAGAGACCCAGTACTTC; CDR3 protein: CASSGGPSGVRETQYF
J gene: TRBJ2-7; clone size: NA; V gene: TRBV18; D gene: TRBD1; CDR3 DNA: TGTGCCAGCTCAGGAGCCGGGACAGGGTTCTACGAGCAGTACTTC; CDR3 protein: CASSGAGTGFYEQYF
J gene: TRBJ2-3; clone size: many; V gene: TRBV7-2; D gene: TRBD1; CDR3 DNA: TGTGCCAGCAGCTTAGATGGGGACAGGGGTATAAGGGCAGATACGCAGTATTTT; CDR3 protein: CASSLDGDRGIRADTQYF
J gene: TRBJ1-5; clone size: NA; V gene: TRBV5-6; D gene: NA; CDR3 DNA: TGTGCCAGCAGCTTGGGACAGCCTAGCAATCAGCCCCAGCATTTT; CDR3 protein: CASSLGQPSNQPQHF
J gene: TRBJ1-2; clone size: few; V gene: TRBV20-1; D gene: TRBD1; CDR3 DNA: TGCAGTGCTGGAGACAGGGCTGTGGTTTATGGCTACACCTTC; CDR3 protein: CSAGDRAVVYGYTF
J gene: TRBJ2-2; clone size: few; V gene: TRBV11-2; D gene: NA; CDR3 DNA: TGTGCCAGCAGCCCTTTTACCGGGGAGCTGTTTTTT; CDR3 protein: CASSPFTGELFF
J gene: TRBJ1-3; clone size: NA; V gene: TRBV20-1; D gene: NA; CDR3 DNA: TGCAGTGCATCAGGGGAACCCTCTGGAAACACCATATATTTT; CDR3 protein: CSASGEPSGNTIYF
J gene: TRBJ1-2; clone size: NA; V gene: TRBV7-2; D gene: NA; CDR3 DNA: TGTGCCAGCAGCTTAGACGTGAGGGCGTTCTATGGCTACACCTTC; CDR3 protein: CASSLDVRAFYGYTF
J gene: TRBJ1-5; clone size: NA; V gene: TRBV29-1; D gene: NA; CDR3 DNA: TGCAGCGTTGCATCCAGTAATTGGGATCAGCCCCAGCATTTT; CDR3 protein: CSVASSNWDQPQHF
J gene: TRBJ2-5; clone size: NA; V gene: TRBV4-1; D gene: NA; CDR3 DNA: TGCGCCAGCAGCCCGGGACCGCATCAAGAGACCCAGTACTTC; CDR3 protein: CASSPGPHQETQYF
J gene: TRBJ1-1; clone size: NA; V gene: TRBV12-3/TRBV12-4; D gene: TRBD1; CDR3 DNA: TGTGCCAGCAGTTTAGGGGACAGTGAAGCTTTCTTT; CDR3 protein: CASSLGDSEAFF
J gene: TRBJ1-4; clone size: few; V gene: TRBV5-5; D gene: TRBD1; CDR3 DNA: TGTGCCAGCAGGCGGGACAGCAAACTGTTTTTT; CDR3 protein: CASRRDSKLFF
J gene: TRBJ2-3; clone size: few; V gene: TRBV7-9; D gene: NA; CDR3 DNA: TGTGCCAGCAGCTCATCGATGACAGGAGGGGCAGATACGCAGTATTTT; CDR3 protein: CASSSSMTGGADTQYF
J gene: TRBJ1-6; clone size: few; V gene: TRBV24-1; D gene: TRBD1; CDR3 DNA: TGTGCCACCAGTGATACACAGGGGAGCTCCTATAATTCACCCCTCCACTTT; CDR3 protein: CATSDTQGSSYNSPLHF
J gene: TRBJ2-2; clone size: few; V gene: TRBV7-8; D gene: NA; CDR3 DNA: TGTGCCAGCAGCTTGGTAACCAGTACCGGGGAGCTGTTTTTT; CDR3 protein: CASSLVTSTGELFF
J gene: TRBJ2-7; clone size: few; V gene: TRBV7-2; D gene: TRBD2; CDR3 DNA: TGTGCCAGCAGCTTAGCGGGGCGGGGGGTGGACGAGCAGTACTTC; CDR3 protein: CASSLAGRGVDEQYF
J gene: TRBJ2-7; clone size: many; V gene: TRBV11-2; D gene: NA; CDR3 DNA: TGTGCCAGCAGCTTAGTCCCCATCGAGCAGTACTTC; CDR3 protein: CASSLVPIEQYF
J gene: TRBJ1-6; clone size: many; V gene: TRBV7-2; D gene: TRBD1; CDR3 DNA: TGTGCCAGCAGCTCAAGACAGGGAACCGCTAATTCACCCCTCCACTTT; CDR3 protein: CASSSRQGTANSPLHF
J gene: TRBJ2-3; clone size: few; V gene: TRBV7-9; D gene: TRBD2; CDR3 DNA: TGTGCCAGCAGCTTCCCAGCGGGGGCCTTCACAGATACGCAGTATTTT; CDR3 protein: CASSFPAGAFTDTQYF
J gene: TRBJ1-5; clone size: NA; V gene: TRBV3-1; D gene: NA; CDR3 DNA: TGTGCCAGCAGCCTCTCTAGTAGCAATCAGCCCCAGCATTTT; CDR3 protein: CASSLSSSNQPQHF
J gene: TRBJ2-7; clone size: NA; V gene: TRBV4-2; D gene: TRBD1; CDR3 DNA: TGTGCCAGCAGCCAAGTTGAGGGGACAGGGGACCCGATCGAGCAGTACTTC; CDR3 protein: CASSQVEGTGDPIEQYF
J gene: TRBJ1-1; clone size: few; V gene: TRBV6-5; D gene: NA; CDR3 DNA: TGTGCCAGCAGTTACTCTCGCAGTACAAATGAAGCTTTCTTT; CDR3 protein: CASSYSRSTNEAFF
J gene: TRBJ2-1; clone size: few; V gene: TRBV12-3/TRBV12-4; D gene: TRBD1; CDR3 DNA: TGTGCCAGCAGTAATCGACAGGGTTACAATGAGCAGTTCTTC; CDR3 protein: CASSNRQGYNEQFF
J gene: TRBJ2-2; clone size: many; V gene: TRBV7-3; D gene: NA; CDR3 DNA: TGTGCCAGCAGCTTTGTGCATACTGGGAACACCGGGGAGCTGTTTTTT; CDR3 protein: CASSFVHTGNTGELFF
J gene: TRBJ2-5; clone size: few; V gene: TRBV10-3; D gene: NA; CDR3 DNA: TGTGCCATCAGTGAAATGGGCGTGGAGACCCAGTACTTC; CDR3 protein: CAISEMGVETQYF
J gene: TRBJ2-2; clone size: few; V gene: TRBV20-1; D gene: TRBD2; CDR3 DNA: TGCAGTGCTAGATTCGCGGGGGGGCCCGGGGAGCTGTTTTTT; CDR3 protein: CSARFAGGPGELFF
J gene: TRBJ1-2; clone size: NA; V gene: TRBV20-1; D gene: TRBD1; CDR3 DNA: TGCAGTGCTCGGACAGGAAGAGAGGGCTACACCTTC; CDR3 protein: CSARTGREGYTF
J gene: TRBJ1-2; clone size: few; V gene: TRBV6-6; D gene: NA; CDR3 DNA: TGTGCCAGCAGTTACGGGGTGGCTAACTATGGCTACACCTTC; CDR3 protein: CASSYGVANYGYTF
J gene: TRBJ2-5; clone size: few; V gene: TRBV5-6; D gene: NA; CDR3 DNA: TGTGCCAGCAGCTCCGGGATTCAAGAGACCCAGTACTTC; CDR3 protein: CASSSGIQETQYF
J gene: TRBJ2-1; clone size: few; V gene: TRBV14; D gene: NA; CDR3 DNA: TGTGCCAGCAGCCAAGAGGTTCGGGTTCCCTACAATGAGCAGTTCTTC; CDR3 protein: CASSQEVRVPYNEQFF
J gene: TRBJ2-5; clone size: few; V gene: TRBV6-5; D gene: NA; CDR3 DNA: TGTGCCAGCAGGGGGTCCCACCAAGAGACCCAGTACTTC; CDR3 protein: CASRGSHQETQYF
J gene: TRBJ1-4; clone size: many; V gene: TRBV25-1; D gene: NA; CDR3 DNA: TGTGCCAGCAGTGATATACAGTCTAATGAAAAACTGTTTTTT; CDR3 protein: CASSDIQSNEKLFF
J gene: TRBJ2-1; clone size: few; V gene: TRBV6-5; D gene: NA; CDR3 DNA: TGTGCCAGCAGTTACTCGGGGCACCAGCCCTACAATGAGCAGTTCTTC; CDR3 protein: CASSYSGHQPYNEQFF
J gene: TRBJ2-1; clone size: few; V gene: TRBV12-3/TRBV12-4; D gene: TRBD1; CDR3 DNA: TGTGCCAGCAGTAACCGACCACCGGGACAGGGGGCGGGGGAGCAGTTCTTC; CDR3 protein: CASSNRPPGQGAGEQFF
J gene: TRBJ2-3; clone size: NA; V gene: TRBV20-1; D gene: NA; CDR3 DNA: TGCAGTGCCCCGTCGCGGGGAAGCACAGATACGCAGTATTTT; CDR3 protein: CSAPSRGSTDTQYF
J gene: TRBJ2-1; clone size: many; V gene: TRBV5-1; D gene: NA; CDR3 DNA: TGCGCCAGCAGAGCAGGCGGCGATGAGCAGTTCTTC; CDR3 protein: CASRAGGDEQFF
J gene: TRBJ2-5; clone size: many; V gene: TRBV5-1; D gene: NA; CDR3 DNA: TGCGCCAGCAGCCGGCAGGGGGAGACCCAGTACTTC; CDR3 protein: CASSRQGETQYF